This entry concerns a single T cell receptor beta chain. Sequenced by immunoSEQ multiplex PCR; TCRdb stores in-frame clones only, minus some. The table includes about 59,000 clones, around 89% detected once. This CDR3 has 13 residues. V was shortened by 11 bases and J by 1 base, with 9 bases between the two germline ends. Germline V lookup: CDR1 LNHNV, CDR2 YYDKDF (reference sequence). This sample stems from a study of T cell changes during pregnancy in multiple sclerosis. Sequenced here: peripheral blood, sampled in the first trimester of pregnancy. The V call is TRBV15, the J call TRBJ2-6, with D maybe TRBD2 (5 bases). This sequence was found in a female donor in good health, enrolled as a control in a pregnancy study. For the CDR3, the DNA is TGTGCCGCTAGAGGGTCTGGGGCCAACGTCCTGACTTTC. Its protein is CAARGSGANVLTF.